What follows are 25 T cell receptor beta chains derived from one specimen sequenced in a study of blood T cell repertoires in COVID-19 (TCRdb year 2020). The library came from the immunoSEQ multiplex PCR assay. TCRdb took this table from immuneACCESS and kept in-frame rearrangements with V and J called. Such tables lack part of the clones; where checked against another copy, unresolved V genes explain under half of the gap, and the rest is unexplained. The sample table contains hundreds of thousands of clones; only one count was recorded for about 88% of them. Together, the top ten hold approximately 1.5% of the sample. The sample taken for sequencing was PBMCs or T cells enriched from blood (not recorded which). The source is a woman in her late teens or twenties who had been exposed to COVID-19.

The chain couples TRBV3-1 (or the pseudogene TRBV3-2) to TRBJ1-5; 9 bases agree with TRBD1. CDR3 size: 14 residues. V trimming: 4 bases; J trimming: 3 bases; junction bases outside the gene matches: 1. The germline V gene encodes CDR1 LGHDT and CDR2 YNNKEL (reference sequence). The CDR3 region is CASSLQGANQPQHF. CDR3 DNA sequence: TGTGCCAGCAGCCTACAGGGGGCCAATCAGCCCCAGCATTTT.

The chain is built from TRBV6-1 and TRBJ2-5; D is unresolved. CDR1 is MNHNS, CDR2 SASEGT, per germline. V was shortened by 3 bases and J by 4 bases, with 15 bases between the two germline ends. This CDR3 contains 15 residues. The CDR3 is CASSDRGSWRETQYF. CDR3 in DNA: TGTGCCAGCAGTGATCGTGGTAGCTGGCGAGAGACCCAGTACTTC.

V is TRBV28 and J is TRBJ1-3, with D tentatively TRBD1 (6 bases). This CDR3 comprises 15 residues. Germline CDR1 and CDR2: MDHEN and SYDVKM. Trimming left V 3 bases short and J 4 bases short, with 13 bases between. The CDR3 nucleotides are TGTGCCAGCAGTTTTCTTGGGACATCAGGAAACACCATATATTTT. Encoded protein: CASSFLGTSGNTIYF.

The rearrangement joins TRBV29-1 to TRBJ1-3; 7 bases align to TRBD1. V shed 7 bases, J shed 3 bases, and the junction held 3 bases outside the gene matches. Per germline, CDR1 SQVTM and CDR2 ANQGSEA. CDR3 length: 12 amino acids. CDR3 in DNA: TGCAGCGGGGGGACAGTTGGAAACACCATATATTTT. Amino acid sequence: CSGGTVGNTIYF. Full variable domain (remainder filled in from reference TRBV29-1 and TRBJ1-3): SAVISQKPSRDICQRGTSLTIQCQVDSQVTMMFWYRQQPGQSLTLIATANQGSEATYESGFVIDKFPISRPNLTFSTLTVSNMSPEDSSIYLCSGGTVGNTIYFGEGSWLTVV.

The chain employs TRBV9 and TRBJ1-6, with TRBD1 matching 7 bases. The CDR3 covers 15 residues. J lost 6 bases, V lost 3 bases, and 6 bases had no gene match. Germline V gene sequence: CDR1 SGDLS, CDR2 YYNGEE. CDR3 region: CASSAPTGINSPLHF. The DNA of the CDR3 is TGTGCCAGCAGCGCACCGACAGGGATTAATTCACCCCTCCACTTT.

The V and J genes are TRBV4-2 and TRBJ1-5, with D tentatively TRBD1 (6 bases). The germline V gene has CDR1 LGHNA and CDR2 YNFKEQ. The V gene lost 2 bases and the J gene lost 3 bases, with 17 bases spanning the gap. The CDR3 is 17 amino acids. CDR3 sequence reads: CASSQSDQGIDNQPQHF. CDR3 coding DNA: TGTGCCAGCAGCCAATCTGACCAGGGGATTGACAATCAGCCCCAGCATTTT.

In DNA form, the CDR3 reads TGTGCCAGCACCCCCCCGGGGGGGAATATTAACACCGGGGAGCTGTTTTTT. Translated, it gives CASTPPGGNINTGELFF. The chain links TRBV9 to TRBJ2-2, with 8 bases that match TRBD2. Germline V gene data show CDR1 as SGDLS and CDR2 as YYNGEE. The V segment lost 6 bases and the J segment 2 bases; nucleotides outside the gene matches: 12. This CDR3 region has 17 residues.

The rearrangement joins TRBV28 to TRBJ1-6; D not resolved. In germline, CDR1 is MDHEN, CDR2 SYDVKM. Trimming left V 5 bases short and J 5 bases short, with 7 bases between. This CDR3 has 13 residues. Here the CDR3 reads CASSGQDNSPLHF. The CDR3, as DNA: TGTGCCAGCAGTGGTCAGGATAATTCACCCCTCCACTTT.

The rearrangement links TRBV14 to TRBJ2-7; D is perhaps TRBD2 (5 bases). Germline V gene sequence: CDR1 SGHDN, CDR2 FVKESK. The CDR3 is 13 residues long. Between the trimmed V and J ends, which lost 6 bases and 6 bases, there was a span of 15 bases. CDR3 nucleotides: TGTGCCAGCAGGCAGAGGGCAGGAGTCGAGCAGTACTTC. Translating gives CASRQRAGVEQYF. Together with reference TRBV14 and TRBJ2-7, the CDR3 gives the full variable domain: EAGVTQFPSHSVIEKGQTVTLRCDPISGHDNLYWYRRVMGKEIKFLLHFVKESKQDESGMPNNRFLAERTGGTYSTLKVQPAELEDSGVYFCASRQRAGVEQYFGPGTRLTVT.

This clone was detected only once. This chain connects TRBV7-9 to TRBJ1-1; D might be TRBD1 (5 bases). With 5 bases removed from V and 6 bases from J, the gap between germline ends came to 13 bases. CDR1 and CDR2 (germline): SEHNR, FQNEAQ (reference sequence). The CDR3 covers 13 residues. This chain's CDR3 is CASSPARAPEAFF. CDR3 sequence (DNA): TGTGCCAGCAGCCCGGCCAGGGCCCCTGAAGCTTTCTTT.

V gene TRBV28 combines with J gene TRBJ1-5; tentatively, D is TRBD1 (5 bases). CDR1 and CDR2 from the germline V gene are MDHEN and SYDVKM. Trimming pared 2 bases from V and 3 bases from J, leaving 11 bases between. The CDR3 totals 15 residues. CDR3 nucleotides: TGTGCCAGCAGTTTAGTCGGGGGATTCAATCAGCCCCAGCATTTT. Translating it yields CASSLVGGFNQPQHF.

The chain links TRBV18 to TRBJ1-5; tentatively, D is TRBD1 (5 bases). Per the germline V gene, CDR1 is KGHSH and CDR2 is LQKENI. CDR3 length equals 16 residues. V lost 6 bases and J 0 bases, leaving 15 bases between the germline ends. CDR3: CASSPFGGDSNQPQHF. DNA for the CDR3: TGTGCCAGCTCGCCTTTTGGAGGGGATAGCAATCAGCCCCAGCATTTT.

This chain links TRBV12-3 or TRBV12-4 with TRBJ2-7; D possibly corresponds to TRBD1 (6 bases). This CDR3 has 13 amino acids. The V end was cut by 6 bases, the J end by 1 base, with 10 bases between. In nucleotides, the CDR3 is TGTGCCAGCAGCCCTGGACAGTCCTACGAGCAGTACTTC. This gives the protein CASSPGQSYEQYF.

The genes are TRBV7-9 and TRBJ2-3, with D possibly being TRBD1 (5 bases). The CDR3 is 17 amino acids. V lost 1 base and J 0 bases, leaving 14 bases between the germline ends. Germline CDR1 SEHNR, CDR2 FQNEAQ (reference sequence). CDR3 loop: CASSLVPGHPSTDTQYF. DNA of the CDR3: TGTGCCAGCAGCTTAGTTCCAGGACACCCCAGCACAGATACGCAGTATTTT.

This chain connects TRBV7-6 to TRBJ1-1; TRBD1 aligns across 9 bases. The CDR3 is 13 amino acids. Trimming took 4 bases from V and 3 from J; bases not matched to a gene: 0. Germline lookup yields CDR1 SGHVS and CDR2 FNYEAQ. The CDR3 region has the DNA TGTGCCAGCAGCTGGACAGGGGACACTGAAGCTTTCTTT. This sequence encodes CASSWTGDTEAFF.

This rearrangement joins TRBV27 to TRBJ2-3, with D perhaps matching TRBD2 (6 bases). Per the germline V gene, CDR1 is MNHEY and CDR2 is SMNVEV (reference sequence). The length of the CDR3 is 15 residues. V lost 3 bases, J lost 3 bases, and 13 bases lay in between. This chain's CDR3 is CASSFDGRGTDTQYF. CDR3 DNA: TGTGCCAGCAGTTTTGACGGGAGAGGGACAGATACGCAGTATTTT.

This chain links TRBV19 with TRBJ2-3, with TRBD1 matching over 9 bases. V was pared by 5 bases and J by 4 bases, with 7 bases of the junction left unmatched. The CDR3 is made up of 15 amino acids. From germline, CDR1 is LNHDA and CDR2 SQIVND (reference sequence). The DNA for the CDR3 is TGTGCCAGTAGTGCACGGACAGGGGCGGCAGATACGCAGTATTTT. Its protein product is CASSARTGAADTQYF. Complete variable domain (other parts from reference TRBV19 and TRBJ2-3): DGGITQSPKYLFRKEGQNVTLSCEQNLNHDAMYWYRQDPGQGLRLIYYSQIVNDFQKGDIAEGYSVSREKKESFPLTVTSAQKNPTAFYLCASSARTGAADTQYFGPGTRLTVL.

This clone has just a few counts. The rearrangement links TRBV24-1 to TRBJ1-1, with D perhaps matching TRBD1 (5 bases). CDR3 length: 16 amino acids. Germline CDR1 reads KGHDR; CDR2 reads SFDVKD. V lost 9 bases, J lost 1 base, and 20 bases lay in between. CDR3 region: CATAGSGRGGNTEAFF. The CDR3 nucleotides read TGTGCCACCGCTGGGTCGGGCCGCGGGGGGAACACTGAAGCTTTCTTT.

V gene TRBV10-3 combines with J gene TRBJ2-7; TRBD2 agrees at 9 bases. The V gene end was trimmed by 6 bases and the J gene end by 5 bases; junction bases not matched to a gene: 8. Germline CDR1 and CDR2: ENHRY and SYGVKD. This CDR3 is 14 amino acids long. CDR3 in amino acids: CAIRKGLAGNEQYF. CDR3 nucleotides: TGTGCCATCAGAAAAGGCCTAGCGGGAAACGAGCAGTACTTC.

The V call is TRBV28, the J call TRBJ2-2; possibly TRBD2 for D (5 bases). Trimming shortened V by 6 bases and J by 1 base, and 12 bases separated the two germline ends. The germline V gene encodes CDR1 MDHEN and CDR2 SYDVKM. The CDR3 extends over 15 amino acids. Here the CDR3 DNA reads TGTGCCAGCAGCTGGCGGGCCGGGAACACCGGGGAGCTGTTTTTT. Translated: CASSWRAGNTGELFF.

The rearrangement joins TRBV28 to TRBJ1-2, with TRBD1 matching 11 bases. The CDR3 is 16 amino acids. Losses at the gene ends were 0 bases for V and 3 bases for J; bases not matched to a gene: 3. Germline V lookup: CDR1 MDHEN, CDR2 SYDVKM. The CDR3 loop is CASSLWDRGQDYGYTF. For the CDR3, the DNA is TGTGCCAGCAGTTTATGGGACAGGGGGCAGGACTATGGCTACACCTTC.

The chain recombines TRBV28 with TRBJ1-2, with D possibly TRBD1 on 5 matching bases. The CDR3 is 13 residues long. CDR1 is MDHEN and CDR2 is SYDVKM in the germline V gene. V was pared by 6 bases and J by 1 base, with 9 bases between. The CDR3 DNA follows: TGTGCCAGCAGCGGAGGGGTTAACTATGGCTACACCTTC. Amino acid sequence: CASSGGVNYGYTF.

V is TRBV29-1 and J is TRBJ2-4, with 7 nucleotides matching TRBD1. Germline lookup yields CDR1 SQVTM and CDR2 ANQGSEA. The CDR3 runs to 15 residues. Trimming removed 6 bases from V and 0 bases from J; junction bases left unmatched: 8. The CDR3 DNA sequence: TGCAGCGTGGTAGGGACAGAGGAAGCCAAAAACATTCAGTACTTC. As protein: CSVVGTEEAKNIQYF. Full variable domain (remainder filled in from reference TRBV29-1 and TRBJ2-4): SAVISQKPSRDICQRGTSLTIQCQVDSQVTMMFWYRQQPGQSLTLIATANQGSEATYESGFVIDKFPISRPNLTFSTLTVSNMSPEDSSIYLCSVVGTEEAKNIQYFGAGTRLSVL.

The CDR3 sequence: CASSETPYVNYGYTF. CDR3 in DNA: TGTGCCAGCAGCGAAACCCCCTATGTTAACTATGGCTACACCTTC. The rearrangement links TRBV7-2 to TRBJ1-2; no firm D call. The CDR3 runs 15 residues. From germline, CDR1 is SGHTA and CDR2 FQGNSA. With 5 bases removed from V and 1 base from J, the gap between germline ends came to 14 bases.

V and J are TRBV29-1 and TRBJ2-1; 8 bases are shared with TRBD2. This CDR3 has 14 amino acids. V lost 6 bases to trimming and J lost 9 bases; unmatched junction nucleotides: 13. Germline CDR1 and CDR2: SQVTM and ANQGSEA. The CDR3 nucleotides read TGCAGCGTCGACTCGGGTAGCGGGATAAGTGAGCAGTTCTTC. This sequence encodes CSVDSGSGISEQFF.